This TCR beta chain appears in the sequencing data of a study of OX40 agonist ivuxolimab in advanced cancers. Sequenced by immunoSEQ multiplex PCR; TCRdb stores in-frame clones only, minus some. The profile shows some 54,000 clones, approximately 80% of them singletons. Germline V gives CDR1 MRHNA, CDR2 SNTAGT. The CDR3 contains 16 residues. V lost 7 bases and J lost 2, with 18 bases in between. The input for sequencing was CD4+ or CD8+ T cells sorted from blood, taken in a trial of the OX40 agonist ivuxolimab. This receptor was taken from an adult with an advanced solid tumor such as melanoma, head and neck, liver or kidney cancer. The chain couples TRBV6-4 to TRBJ2-1; TRBD2 might be the D (6 bases). CDR3 amino acids: CASNLVGTGAYNEQFF. In DNA form, the CDR3 reads TGTGCCAGCAATTTGGTCGGGACTGGCGCCTACAATGAGCAGTTCTTC.